A few counts support the clone carrying this T cell receptor beta chain. Its antigen is as yet unknown. The sample belongs to a study of CD8 T cells in ankylosing spondylitis. Overall study findings and caveats: The disease-linked clones had a CD8+ phenotype and low blood frequencies. Earlier literature documents some of the motif variants in reactive arthritis synovial fluid and blood. Seven to nine highly homologous variants made up a TCR beta motif, and this motif appeared characteristic of ankylosing spondylitis blood. The study looked at matched synovial fluid samples from ankylosing spondylitis patients. Disease-linked clones were reported to be significantly enriched there.

This CDR3 has 12 amino acids. The ends lost 3 bases at V and 7 bases at J; junction bases unmatched: 5. Germline assignment: CDR1 DFQATT and CDR2 SNEGSKA (reference sequence). Using quantitative 5'-RACE with molecular barcodes, the authors made TCR beta libraries. TCRdb re-called the 5' RACE reads through MiXCR, storing one row per CDR3 protein. The data show about 500,000 distinct CDR3 sequences, 5.3% seen once. The clonotype originates from a male donor with ankylosing spondylitis. Sequenced input: blood, either unsorted or a sorted T cell fraction (not recorded which). The V and J genes are TRBV20-1 and TRBJ2-7; 8 bases are shared with TRBD2. Here the CDR3 DNA reads TGCAGTGCTAGCGGGAGGGCCAGGGAGCAGTACTTC. This encodes CSASGRAREQYF.